This T cell receptor (beta chain) was retrieved from a study of shared clonotypes between healthy human individuals (dated by TCRdb to the early 2020s). At the level of the whole study: A few men and two women, aged 18 to 49 years, made up the cohort. Between about 0.85 and 9.5 billion PBMCs per donor were obtained by leukapheresis. Libraries were prepared and TCR repertoires were sequenced by different laboratories using diverse techniques, in order to increase sequencing depth and limit assay-specific biases. For each donor, CD4 naive and CD4 memory were each given three plates, CD8 naive was given two plates, and CD8 memory was given one plate. Blood TCR repertoires of about five healthy adults were deeply sequenced to estimate repertoire size and the extent of clonotype sharing between individuals. What the work shows at the level of the full study, not this receptor alone: Incomplete sequencing was indicated by rarefaction of sorted-subset datasets, despite the large sequencing depth. Clonotypes shared by all four sorted-subset donors showed higher generation probabilities than non-shared clonotypes. Naive subsets generally had larger estimated clonotype richness than memory subsets. Because the study included a small number of donors, the genetic and exposure-history diversity represented was limited. Sharing across several donors was observed for approximately 5% of naive CD4, over 3% of naive CD8, 2% to 2.5% of memory CD4, and approximately 0.41% of memory CD8 clonotypes. Only blood was sampled, and tissue TCR repertoires likely differ from those in blood. Pairwise subsampling indicated that sequencing depth was expected to affect the degree of clonotype sharing among donors.

The CDR3, cysteine through phenylalanine, is 16 amino acids long. Here the CDR3 DNA is all that survives: 48 bases in frame from base 1. Ends trimmed: V by 0 bases, J by 8 bases; bases unmatched to a gene: 5. CDR1 and CDR2 (MNHEY, SVGAGI) derive from the germline V gene. Using the deep immunoSEQ assay, multiplex PCR amplified TCR CDR3 regions from genomic DNA. For each cell subset, the extracted genomic DNA was distributed evenly across all wells of several immunoSEQ 96-well plates, and each plate served as one replicate. For sorted subsets, roughly 0.2 ug genomic DNA, equal to 30,000 to 35,000 T cell genomes, was loaded into each replicate PCR. Purified libraries were quantified with a Qubit 3.0 fluorometer, sized on a Bioanalyzer 2100, and re-quantified with the KAPA Library Quantification kit. Each immunoSEQ 96-well plate was sequenced on its own single-read 150-cycle Illumina NextSeq 550 flow cell. The original methods were these. Because the immunoSEQ output held only junctional sequences and lacked quality scores, the filtering could not match the filtering applied to full-length reads. To assign V/J genes and CDR3, sequences were annotated using PyIR, a Python wrapper for IgBLAST v1.9, with IMGT germline references. Reads were removed for weak V/J assignments (E-value above 1e-6), missing CDR3, stop codons, out-of-frame junctions, or ambiguous translated residues. V3J clonotypes were defined as sequences sharing the same inferred V gene, J gene, and CDR3 amino acid sequence. Percentage overlap between repertoires was computed as shared unique clonotypes divided by the size of the smaller repertoire. RTK rarefaction, the Chao1 estimator, and Recon v2.1 estimates of unobserved clonotypes were used to assess repertoire richness. Generation probabilities for all TCRbeta clonotypes obtained by the gDNA method from a handful of donors were computed using OLGA. The table was pulled from immuneACCESS by TCRdb, which kept in-frame rearrangements only. Such tables lose some clones; where checked, under half of the loss comes from unresolved V genes, and the rest has no known cause. V and J calls and clone size are as listed in that table; D and trimming were resolved from the DNA. The sample table holds 2.3 million or so clones, of which 93% were seen once. The top ten clonotypes cover 0.3% to 0.4% of the sample.

Healthy HIV-negative adults with no recently reported acute infections or vaccinations were included as donors. Only Caucasian adults living in Nashville, Tennessee, USA were represented among the donors. CD4+ T cells were enriched through magnetic negative selection, after which naive cells were positively selected on CD45RA and the remaining negative fraction served as the memory subset. After blood collection by leukapheresis, PBMCs were isolated using Ficoll-Histopaque density gradient centrifugation and then cryopreserved in the vapor phase of liquid nitrogen. Analytical flow cytometry was used to check the purity and quantity of each magnetically sorted T cell population. Genomic DNA was isolated from each sorted fraction and quantified by UV absorbance on a Nanodrop 2000c. About this clone itself: The specificity of this receptor is unknown. Base qualities are not recorded, but no much larger clone differs from it by a single base.

Material: naive CD4+ T cells from PBMCs. The cell subset or site label, read with the paper, signifies: CD45RA+ positively selected. The chain uses TRBV6-5 and TRBJ2-1, with 12 bases in between that match TRBD2. The clonotype was recovered from a man between 18 and 29 years old in good health. Some clones in this sample may be carry-over from other donors' samples. CDR3 protein: CASSYSATSGRYEQFF. The bases read TGTGCCAGCAGTTACTCGGCGACTAGCGGGAGATATGAGCAGTTCTTC.